The next 23 T cell receptor beta chains were all read from a single sample in a study of cytotoxic CD8 clonotypes in ibrutinib-treated CLL. Sequencing used immunoSEQ multiplex PCR; TCRdb keeps in-frame clones, though not all of them. The profile shows about 63,000 clones, around three fifths of them singletons. The sample in question was PBMCs, obtained after 12 months of ibrutinib treatment. These receptors originate from a human donor with chronic lymphocytic leukemia.

This clone came up many times. CDR3 DNA sequence: TGTGCCAGCAGTGAAGCGCTTAGGACAGATAACACTGAAGCTTTCTTT. It codes for CASSEALRTDNTEAFF. V gene TRBV2 combines with J gene TRBJ1-1; weak D call: TRBD1 (6 bases). There are 16 residues in the CDR3. Germline loops: CDR1 SNHLY, CDR2 FYNNEI. Trimming took 0 bases from V and 2 from J, leaving 13 bases between them.

In this sample, this clone turned up a few times. The chain carries TRBV19 and TRBJ1-2, with D possibly TRBD1 on 6 matching bases. Germline V gives CDR1 LNHDA, CDR2 SQIVND (reference sequence). V was trimmed by 6 bases and J by 4 bases, leaving 12 bases between them. The CDR3 spans 13 residues. CDR3 sequence: CASSRGPTYGYTF. CDR3 DNA: TGTGCCAGTAGCAGGGGACCGACCTATGGCTACACCTTC.

V is TRBV27 and J is TRBJ1-4; D perhaps matches TRBD1 (6 bases). The CDR3 extends over 15 amino acids. Germline CDR1 MNHEY, CDR2 SMNVEV (reference sequence). The V end lost 4 bases, the J end lost 5 bases, and 14 bases lay between the germline ends. Here the CDR3 reads CASSSQGTLNEKLFF. CDR3 coding DNA: TGTGCCAGCAGTTCCCAGGGGACCCTAAATGAAAAACTGTTTTTT.

This clone has a handful of counts. This chain joins TRBV28 and TRBJ2-7; 9 positions agree with TRBD1. The V gene end was trimmed by 10 bases and the J gene end by 3 bases; junction bases not matched to a gene: 7. This CDR3 has 13 residues. Per the germline V gene, CDR1 is MDHEN and CDR2 is SYDVKM. CDR3 nucleotides: TGTGCCACCCAGGGACAGGGATTCTACGAGCAGTACGTC. Its protein is CATQGQGFYEQYV.

The genes are TRBV25-1 and TRBJ2-3, with TRBD1 as a possible D gene (5 bases). Trimming took 3 bases from V and 4 from J, leaving 8 bases between them. The germline gives CDR1 MGHDK, CDR2 SYGVNS. The CDR3 covers 13 residues. The CDR3 region is CASSDLGADTQYF. The CDR3 DNA follows: TGTGCCAGCAGTGATTTAGGGGCAGATACGCAGTATTTT.

V and J are TRBV5-1 and TRBJ2-7; D remains ambiguous. The V gene's germline CDR1 is SGHRS and CDR2 YFSETQ. The CDR3 is 13 residues long. V dropped 4 bases and J dropped 3 bases, with 11 bases sitting between them. DNA of the CDR3: TGCGCCAGCAGCGTGGTGGGATACTACGAGCAGTACTTC. Translating it yields CASSVVGYYEQYF. The variable domain in full, with the rest retrieved from reference TRBV5-1 and TRBJ2-7, is KAGVTQTPRYLIKTRGQQVTLSCSPISGHRSVSWYQQTPGQGLQFLFEYFSETQRNKGNFPGRFSGRQFSNSRSEMNVSTLELGDSALYLCASSVVGYYEQYFGPGTRLTVT.

This clone was seen a handful of times. The chain couples TRBV9 to TRBJ2-1, with 7 bases matching TRBD2. J lost 3 bases, V lost 2 bases, and 8 bases had no gene match. In germline, CDR1 is SGDLS, CDR2 YYNGEE. CDR3 length: 16 amino acids. In DNA form, the CDR3 reads TGTGCCAGCAGCGTCGGCGGGAGCTCGGGCTACAATGAGCAGTTCTTC. It encodes CASSVGGSSGYNEQFF. Variable domain in full (rest from reference TRBV9 and TRBJ2-1): DSGVTQTPKHLITATGQRVTLRCSPRSGDLSVYWYQQSLDQGLQFLIQYYNGEERAKGNILERFSAQQFPDLHSELNLSSLELGDSALYFCASSVGGSSGYNEQFFGPGTRLTVL.

A few counts support this clone. The CDR3 sequence: CASTPGTGYQPQHF. The DNA of the CDR3 is TGTGCCAGCACCCCGGGGACAGGGTACCAGCCCCAGCATTTT. The chain employs TRBV6-1 and TRBJ1-5; 9 bases line up with TRBD1. Germline CDR1 reads MNHNS; CDR2 reads SASEGT. Trimming removed 7 bases from V and 7 bases from J; junction bases left unmatched: 8. The CDR3 covers 14 residues.

This clone was seen only a few times. The V gene is TRBV19, the J gene TRBJ2-1; D is uncertain. Germline V CDR1 and CDR2: LNHDA, SQIVND (reference sequence). V was shortened by 5 bases and J by 9 bases, with 11 bases between the two germline ends. The CDR3 length is 12 residues. In DNA form, the CDR3 reads TGTGCCAGTAGTTCACTTATGGGTGAGCAGTTCTTC. This translates into CASSSLMGEQFF. The full variable domain, in which reference TRBV19 and TRBJ2-1 provide the parts outside the CDR3, is DGGITQSPKYLFRKEGQNVTLSCEQNLNHDAMYWYRQDPGQGLRLIYYSQIVNDFQKGDIAEGYSVSREKKESFPLTVTSAQKNPTAFYLCASSSLMGEQFFGPGTRLTVL.

This sequence joins TRBV27 and TRBJ2-7, with TRBD2 identical over 7 bases. The length of the CDR3 is 19 residues. V gave up 2 bases and J gave up 0 bases; unmatched junction bases: 16. The germline V gene encodes CDR1 MNHEY and CDR2 SMNVEV (reference sequence). The CDR3 reads CASSLMPPSGFTLSYEQYF. The CDR3 region has the DNA TGTGCCAGCAGTTTAATGCCCCCTAGCGGCTTTACCCTCTCCTACGAGCAGTACTTC.

This clone was counted only a few times. The gene calls are TRBV28 and TRBJ1-6; the D gene is possibly TRBD1 (5 bases). V was pared by 8 bases and J by 11 bases, with 13 bases between. Germline assignment: CDR1 MDHEN and CDR2 SYDVKM. The CDR3 runs 12 residues. The chain's CDR3 is CASSTGVPPLHF. In DNA, the CDR3 is TGTGCCAGCTCAACGGGGGTCCCACCCCTCCACTTT.

This clone has only one observation. This sequence joins TRBV27 and TRBJ1-1; D is undetermined. Between the trimmed V and J ends, which lost 1 base and 0 bases, there was a span of 9 bases. The CDR3 is made up of 15 amino acids. Germline V gene sequence: CDR1 MNHEY, CDR2 SMNVEV (reference sequence). CDR3 amino acids: CASSLLRSMNTEAFF. The CDR3, as DNA: TGTGCCAGCAGTTTATTGCGGTCCATGAACACTGAAGCTTTCTTT.

The CDR3 loop is CAISESQGAYGYTF. Written as DNA, the CDR3 is TGTGCCATCAGTGAAAGTCAGGGTGCCTATGGCTACACCTTC. The chain has TRBV10-3 and TRBJ1-2; D is perhaps TRBD1 (5 bases). This CDR3 region has 14 residues. Trimming removed 3 bases at V and 4 bases at J, with 12 bases between. Germline V gives CDR1 ENHRY, CDR2 SYGVKD.

The chain employs TRBV29-1 and TRBJ2-1; maybe TRBD1 (6 bases). The CDR3 contains 11 residues. Trimming removed 8 bases from V and 6 bases from J, with 11 bases in between. Germline CDR1 reads SQVTM; CDR2 reads ANQGSEA. Here the CDR3 DNA reads TGCAGCTATGGACAGTTCAATGAGCAGTTCTTC. Its protein product is CSYGQFNEQFF.

The chain combines TRBV28 with TRBJ2-7, with 9 bases that match TRBD1. The CDR3 runs 15 residues. Per the germline V gene, CDR1 is MDHEN and CDR2 is SYDVKM. Losses at the gene ends were 6 bases for V and 7 bases for J; bases not matched to a gene: 13. CDR3 region: CASSTSKQGAREQYV. The CDR3 DNA reads TGTGCCAGCAGCACTTCAAAACAGGGGGCGCGGGAGCAGTACGTC.

The chain is built from TRBV10-2 and TRBJ1-6; D remains ambiguous. The germline V and J ends were trimmed by 2 bases and 8 bases, with 7 bases remaining between them. CDR3 length equals 13 residues. The germline gives CDR1 WSHSY, CDR2 SAAADI. This CDR3 reads CASSEAEHSPLHF. The CDR3 region has the DNA TGCGCCAGCAGTGAGGCGGAACATTCACCCCTCCACTTT.

This clone was counted a single time. J is TRBJ2-5 and V is TRBV5-6; no reliable D call. The V gene lost 2 bases and the J gene lost 0 bases, with 8 bases spanning the gap. This CDR3 has 14 amino acids. Germline V CDR1 and CDR2: SGHDT, YYEEEE. The CDR3 DNA reads as TGTGCCAGCAGCTTCGACCAGTACCAAGAGACCCAGTACTTC. Its protein is CASSFDQYQETQYF.

The rearrangement joins TRBV6-5 to TRBJ1-4; tentatively, D is TRBD1 (6 bases). The CDR3 has 14 residues. Germline V gene sequence: CDR1 MNHEY, CDR2 SVGAGI. V lost 10 bases, J lost 0 bases, and 12 bases lay in between. The CDR3 region has the DNA TGTGCCACTCGAGGACAGTCAACTAATGAAAAACTGTTTTTT. Its translation is CATRGQSTNEKLFF.

The chain combines TRBV27 with TRBJ2-6; 10 positions match TRBD2. The J segment lost 0 bases and the V segment lost 4 bases, leaving 6 bases of the junction unmatched. The germline V gene encodes CDR1 MNHEY and CDR2 SMNVEV (reference sequence). The CDR3 is 18 amino acids. CDR3 protein: CASSSVAGGLSGANVLTF. In nucleotides, the CDR3 is TGTGCCAGCAGTTCTGTAGCGGGAGGACTCTCTGGGGCCAACGTCCTGACTTTC.

V gene TRBV10-3 combines with J gene TRBJ2-5; 7 positions agree with TRBD2. V lost 10 bases to trimming and J lost 2 bases; unmatched junction nucleotides: 10. CDR3 length equals 14 residues. Germline assignment: CDR1 ENHRY and CDR2 SYGVKD. CDR3 amino acids: CATKPVAGQETQYF. CDR3 nucleotides: TGTGCCACCAAACCCGTAGCGGGTCAAGAGACCCAGTACTTC.

This clone was counted between two and nine times. CDR3 protein: CASSYSVNPPDPFF. DNA for the CDR3: TGTGCCAGCAGTTACTCGGTCAATCCCCCCGACCCGTTCTTC. V gene TRBV6-6 combines with J gene TRBJ2-1; D unclear. The germline gives CDR1 MNHNY, CDR2 SVGAGI (reference sequence). The CDR3 length is 14 residues. V was cut by 0 bases and J by 15 bases, with 18 bases left in between.

The rearrangement links TRBV4-1 to TRBJ2-7, with D tentatively TRBD1 or TRBD2 (5 bases each). CDR1 and CDR2 (germline): MGHRA, YSYEKL. This CDR3 contains 15 residues. Trimming pared 1 base from V and 6 bases from J, leaving 16 bases between. CDR3 sequence reads: CASSQAVPGPFEQYV. The CDR3 coding sequence is TGCGCCAGCAGCCAAGCCGTCCCGGGACCCTTCGAGCAGTACGTC.

This chain connects TRBV6-6 to TRBJ1-5; D unresolved. This CDR3 region has 13 residues. Trimming pared 5 bases from V and 5 bases from J, leaving 10 bases between. Per germline, CDR1 MNHNY and CDR2 SVGAGI (reference sequence). CDR3 protein: CASSLGMYQPQHF. The CDR3 DNA reads TGTGCCAGCAGTCTGGGAATGTATCAGCCCCAGCATTTT.